A single sample is the source of the 7 T cell receptor beta chains below, sequenced in a study of cytomegalovirus exposure and HLA in healthy donors. A multiplex PCR was run with 60 Vbeta primers and 13 Jbeta primers. This table comes from immunoSEQ multiplex PCR, and its TCRdb copy is limited to in-frame clones, with some not included. Counted here are 90,000 to 150,000 clones, 74% occurring once; the ten biggest clones make up about 2%. What was sequenced was PBMCs. Receptor source: a human donor in good health.

The chain uses TRBV9 and TRBJ1-2, with D tentatively TRBD1 (5 bases). Trimming cost V 4 bases and J 8 bases, with 18 bases left between them. The germline V gene has CDR1 SGDLS and CDR2 YYNGEE. This CDR3 has 14 residues. The CDR3 spells CASSSGFGASGYTF. The CDR3 DNA reads TGTGCCAGCAGCTCTGGTTTTGGGGCCTCGGGCTACACCTTC.

V is TRBV9 and J is TRBJ1-3, with D uncertain. CDR1 SGDLS and CDR2 YYNGEE come from the germline V gene. Trimming took 3 bases from V and 0 from J, leaving 10 bases between them. The length of the CDR3 is 15 residues. The CDR3 is CASSALDFSGNTIYF. For the CDR3, the DNA is TGTGCCAGCAGCGCTTTGGACTTCTCTGGAAACACCATATATTTT.

The rearrangement joins TRBV11-2 to TRBJ1-1; D is uncertain. The germline V gene has CDR1 SGHAT and CDR2 FQNNGV. The V end lost 1 base, the J end lost 5 bases, and 5 bases lay between the germline ends. This CDR3 comprises 12 residues. The CDR3 here is CASSLGRTEAFF. DNA of the CDR3: TGTGCCAGCAGCTTAGGGAGGACTGAAGCTTTCTTT.

This clone appeared once. The J gene is TRBJ1-1, the V gene TRBV5-1, with 8 nucleotides matching TRBD1. Looked up from germline, CDR1 is SGHRS and CDR2 is YFSETQ. CDR3 size: 14 residues. The J segment lost 8 bases and the V segment lost 4 bases, leaving 10 bases of the junction unmatched. CDR3 coding DNA: TGCGCCAGCAGCCGCTGGACAGGGAGCATCGAAGCTTTCTTT. This codes for CASSRWTGSIEAFF.

The chain is built from TRBV7-2 and TRBJ2-7; D gene uncertain. The CDR3 loop spans 14 amino acids. The ends were cut back, 1 base at V and 6 bases at J, with 13 bases in the middle. CDR1 and CDR2 (germline): SGHTA, FQGNSA. The CDR3 region has the DNA TGTGCCAGCAGCTTAGACGCGTCTAGATTCGAGCAGTACTTC. It is translated as CASSLDASRFEQYF.

The chain couples TRBV19 to TRBJ1-1, with D possibly matching TRBD1 (5 bases). The CDR3 totals 12 residues. Between the trimmed V and J ends, which lost 4 bases and 6 bases, there was a span of 9 bases. The germline V gene has CDR1 LNHDA and CDR2 SQIVND (reference sequence). The CDR3 nucleotides read TGTGCCAGTAGTACCGCGGGGGCTGAAGCTTTCTTT. It specifies CASSTAGAEAFF.

V is TRBV11-1 and J is TRBJ2-6; weak D call: TRBD2 (5 bases). The germline CDR1 and CDR2 sequences are SGHAT and FQDESV (reference sequence). The ends were cut back, 3 bases at V and 0 bases at J, with 9 bases in the middle. The CDR3 consists of 16 residues. Written as DNA, the CDR3 is TGTGCCAGCAGCTTGAACGGACTCTCTGGGGCCAACGTCCTGACTTTC. The encoded protein is CASSLNGLSGANVLTF.